This TCR beta chain was identified during a study of blood T cell repertoires in COVID-19. Study as a whole: Researchers got acute and convalescent COVID-19 samples from the United States, Italy and Spain. PBMCs, B-cell-depleted T cells, or T cells provided the cDNA or gDNA that made up the material.

Only a few counts were recorded for this clone. With 0 bases removed from V and 1 base from J, the gap between germline ends came to 16 bases. Looked up from germline, CDR1 is SGHRS and CDR2 is YFSETQ. There are 17 residues in the CDR3. In the source study's methods: How many nucleated cells were present was estimated from reference gene primer amplification. The table came from immunoSEQ multiplex PCR; TCRdb's copy has only in-frame clones and leaves some out. The V and J calls and clone size are taken from that table; D and trimming were inferred from the DNA. In the table there are fewer than 300,000 clones, approximately 93% of which are singletons.

The sequence was obtained from a woman aged 30 to 39 with COVID-19, enrolled during active disease. The rearrangement links TRBV5-1 to TRBJ1-1; D call uncertain. Sequenced input: peripheral blood. This CDR3 is CASSLAIGSIPNTEAFF. In DNA form, the CDR3 reads TGCGCCAGCAGCTTGGCGATCGGGTCGATACCGAACACTGAAGCTTTCTTT.